These T cell receptor beta chains were read from a single sample in a study of graft-versus-host responses after intestinal transplantation. Generated by immunoSEQ multiplex PCR, the TCRdb table keeps only in-frame clones and is missing some. The sample lists about 97,000 clones, about nine tenths occurring once. The material was PBMCs, obtained about 450 days after intestinal transplant. All receptors derive from a human patient who received an intestinal transplant, so some T cells may come from the graft donor. Both conserved end residues are part of each CDR3. The D gene is left open where the match is weak. Some rows mark clone size as missing; the rest say once, few, many or name a class of expanded clone.

.	.	TRBJ1-5	TRBV25-1	CASSPGDLEQPQHF	TGTGCCAGCAGCCCAGGGGACCTTGAACAGCCCCAGCATTTT
.	.	TRBJ2-5	TRBV11-2	CASSLDWTARETQYF	TGTGCCAGCAGCTTAGATTGGACAGCCCGGGAGACCCAGTACTTC
.	.	TRBJ2-2	TRBV5-1	CASSLEDTTNTGELFF	TGCGCCAGCAGCTTGGAGGACACTACGAACACCGGGGAGCTGTTTTTT
TRBD1	.	TRBJ1-6	TRBV6-5	CASTSPGQGRSPLHF	TGTGCCAGCACCTCCCCGGGACAGGGGCGATCACCCCTCCACTTT
.	once	TRBJ2-1	TRBV4-1	CASSPLGPSNEQFF	TGCGCCAGCAGCCCCTTGGGACCGTCCAATGAGCAGTTCTTC
.	.	TRBJ1-6	TRBV18	CASSPTTGTPGSPLHF	TGTGCCAGCTCACCTACGACCGGGACACCAGGGTCACCCCTCCACTTT
.	.	TRBJ1-2	TRBV29-1	CSVRSGTVYGYTF	TGCAGCGTTCGGTCAGGGACGGTCTATGGCTACACCTTC
TRBD2	.	TRBJ2-1	TRBV9	CASSASGGSTYNEQFF	TGTGCCAGCAGCGCTAGCGGGGGGTCAACCTACAATGAGCAGTTCTTC
.	.	TRBJ2-2	TRBV5-4	CASSLAGYYPGELFF	TGTGCCAGCAGCTTGGCCGGTTATTACCCCGGGGAGCTGTTTTTT
.	.	TRBJ2-2	TRBV7-9	CASSPPTVNTGELFF	TGTGCCAGCAGCCCGCCGACAGTGAACACCGGGGAGCTGTTTTTT
.	once	TRBJ1-6	TRBV5-1	CASSVTGRNWGSPLHF	TGCGCCAGCAGCGTGACCGGACGGAACTGGGGGTCACCCCTCCACTTT
TRBD1	once	TRBJ2-7	TRBV6-5	CASRQPTGGGEQYF	TGTGCCAGCAGACAGCCAACAGGGGGCGGCGAGCAGTACTTC
.	.	TRBJ1-2	TRBV11-2	CASSNGDYGYTF	TGTGCCAGCAGCAACGGGGACTATGGCTACACCTTC
TRBD1	.	TRBJ2-7	TRBV6-6	CASSRGQGSSYEQYF	TGTGCCAGCAGTCGCGGACAGGGAAGCTCCTACGAGCAGTACTTC
TRBD1	.	TRBJ1-1	TRBV29-1	CSVERDSSNTEAFF	TGCAGCGTTGAGAGGGACAGTTCGAACACTGAAGCTTTCTTT
.	.	TRBJ2-7	TRBV6-5	CATSYMRGWYF	TGTGCCACCAGTTATATGCGGGGCTGGTACTTC
.	.	TRBJ1-5	TRBV7-2	CASSLGTTISNQPQHF	TGTGCCAGCAGCTTAGGCACGACGATTAGCAATCAGCCCCAGCATTTT
TRBD2	once	TRBJ2-3	TRBV9	CASSPAGGLTDTQYF	TGTGCCAGCAGCCCAGCGGGGGGGCTGACAGATACGCAGTATTTT
TRBD1	.	TRBJ1-5	TRBV11-2	CASSPGDRGDQPQHF	TGTGCCAGCAGCCCAGGCGACAGGGGCGATCAGCCCCAGCATTTT
.	.	TRBJ1-1	TRBV6-5	CASSYAVGANTEAFF	TGTGCCAGCAGTTACGCGGTGGGGGCGAACACTGAAGCTTTCTTT
TRBD1	.	TRBJ1-4	TRBV5-1	CASSPRDRDNEKLFF	TGCGCCAGCAGCCCCCGGGACAGGGATAATGAAAAACTGTTTTTT
.	.	TRBJ1-3	TRBV18	CASSPFVSAWDTIYF	TGTGCCAGCTCACCCTTCGTTTCAGCGTGGGACACCATATATTTT
.	.	TRBJ2-7	TRBV19	CASSPQPGQRGEQYF	TGTGCCAGTAGTCCCCAACCGGGACAGCGGGGCGAGCAGTACTTC
.	.	TRBJ1-6	TRBV5-8	CASSLVPVGSSPLHF	TGTGCCAGCAGCTTGGTTCCGGTCGGGAGCTCACCCCTCCACTTT
TRBD2	few	TRBJ2-7	TRBV9	CASSPNPSGLVSYEQYF	TGTGCCAGCAGCCCCAACCCGTCCGGACTAGTTTCCTACGAGCAGTACTTC
TRBD1	.	TRBJ2-3	TRBV5-6	CASSSVTGSDTQYF	TGTGCCAGCAGCTCGGTGACAGGGTCAGATACGCAGTATTTT
.	.	TRBJ2-1	TRBV5-8	CASSSFLGGSYNEQFF	TGTGCCAGCAGCTCATTTTTGGGGGGTTCCTACAATGAGCAGTTCTTC
.	.	TRBJ2-1	TRBV4-1	CASSPRDSLYNEQFF	TGCGCCAGCAGCCCCCGGGACTCCCTGTACAATGAGCAGTTCTTC
.	.	TRBJ1-3	TRBV19	CASSIGQVFSGNTIYF	TGTGCCAGTAGTATAGGACAGGTCTTCTCTGGAAACACCATATATTTT
.	few	TRBJ1-3	TRBV21-1	CASSTHRGLGNTIYF	TGTGCCAGCAGCACTCACAGGGGGCTTGGAAACACCATATATTTT
TRBD1	.	TRBJ2-3	TRBV6-4	CASSVEGAPTDTQYF	TGTGCCAGCAGTGTTGAGGGGGCGCCCACAGATACGCAGTATTTT
TRBD2	.	TRBJ2-1	TRBV25-1	CASSETAGRGVYNEQFF	TGTGCCAGCAGTGAAACCGCCGGGCGGGGGGTCTACAATGAGCAGTTCTTC
.	.	TRBJ2-5	TRBV4-1	CASSQEPGWGQETQYF	TGCGCCAGCAGCCAAGAGCCGGGATGGGGGCAAGAGACCCAGTACTTC
.	once	TRBJ2-3	TRBV18	CASSVDTQYF	TGTGCCAGCTCAGTGGATACGCAGTATTTT
.	.	TRBJ2-2	TRBV18	CASSPFSGANTGELFF	TGTGCCAGCTCACCTTTTTCGGGGGCGAACACCGGGGAGCTGTTTTTT
.	once	TRBJ2-4	TRBV18	CASSGTVSAPNIQYF	TGTGCCAGCTCCGGGACCGTTTCAGCGCCAAACATTCAGTACTTC
.	.	TRBJ1-4	TRBV5-1	CASAGGATNEKLFF	TGCGCCAGCGCAGGTGGGGCAACTAATGAAAAACTGTTTTTT
.	.	TRBJ2-7	TRBV19	CASRGVHEQYF	TGTGCCAGTAGAGGGGTACACGAGCAGTACTTC
.	.	TRBJ1-6	TRBV5-8	CASSPRDRVNSPLHF	TGTGCCAGCAGCCCCCGGGATAGGGTAAATTCACCCCTCCACTTT
.	.	TRBJ2-1	TRBV7-8	CASSARVGEQFF	TGTGCCAGCAGCGCCAGGGTTGGGGAGCAGTTCTTC
.	.	TRBJ2-7	TRBV25-1	CASSDHRREQYF	TGTGCCAGCAGTGACCACCGCCGGGAGCAGTACTTC